These T cell receptor beta chains were read from a single sample in a study of T cell responses to AZD1222 COVID-19 vaccine. Some clones are missing from TCRdb's copy, which holds only in-frame ones; the method was immunoSEQ multiplex PCR. The sample lists about 190,000 clones; roughly 93% were seen once. Sample: peripheral blood, taken on day 0 of AZD1222 vaccination. The receptors originated from an adult in good health. CDR3s include the opening cysteine and the closing phenylalanine or tryptophan. Each record gives: D gene, clone size, J gene, V gene, CDR3 length, CDR3 protein, CDR3 DNA. A D gene is named only where the DNA matches it firmly. Expanded clones get a size class; other rows say once, few or many, or leave the size out.

- - TRBJ1-4 TRBV5-7 17 CASSLMGLRGTNEKLFF TGTGCCAGCAGCTTAATGGGGCTAAGGGGAACTAATGAAAAACTGTTTTTT
- - TRBJ1-2 TRBV7-6 14 CASSPRTENYGYTF TGTGCCAGCAGCCCTAGGACTGAGAACTATGGCTACACCTTC
TRBD2 - TRBJ2-1 TRBV6-1 16 CASSESLAGYYNEQFF TGTGCCAGCAGTGAAAGTCTAGCGGGGTATTACAATGAGCAGTTCTTC
- - TRBJ2-3 TRBV18 15 CASSPSGTSTDTQYF TGTGCCAGCTCACCATCGGGCACCAGCACAGATACGCAGTATTTT
- - TRBJ1-5 TRBV21-1 12 CASRDSDQPQHF TGTGCCAGCAGGGACAGTGATCAGCCCCAGCATTTT
TRBD2 - TRBJ2-7 TRBV5-1 15 CASSLASGFSYEQYF TGCGCCAGCAGCTTGGCTAGCGGGTTCTCCTACGAGCAGTACTTC
TRBD1 - TRBJ1-5 TRBV7-2 15 CASSGSTGTWQPQHF TGTGCCAGCAGCGGATCGACAGGGACGTGGCAGCCCCAGCATTTT
TRBD1 - TRBJ2-5 TRBV7-9 14 CASTRTGEQETQYF TGTGCCAGCACTCGGACAGGGGAACAAGAGACCCAGTACTTC
- - TRBJ2-5 TRBV18 13 CASSPPHRETQYF TGTGCCAGCTCACCACCACACCGAGAGACCCAGTACTTC
- - TRBJ1-4 TRBV3-1/TRBV3-2 16 CASSQYGGLTNEKLFF TGTGCCAGCAGCCAATATGGGGGATTAACTAATGAAAAACTGTTTTTT
- - TRBJ1-6 TRBV9 15 CASSLGGLRGSPLHF TGTGCCAGCAGCCTGGGGGGACTACGAGGTTCACCCCTCCACTTT
TRBD2 - TRBJ2-1 TRBV19 17 CASSIEGLAGSYNEQFF TGTGCCAGTAGTATAGAAGGTTTAGCGGGGTCCTACAATGAGCAGTTCTTC
- - TRBJ2-7 TRBV29-1 12 CSVGTEIYEQYF TGCAGCGTTGGGACAGAAATATACGAGCAGTACTTC
TRBD2 - TRBJ2-1 TRBV7-3 18 CASSTSWTSGGYGNEQFF TGTGCCAGCAGCACCTCCTGGACTAGCGGGGGGTATGGCAATGAGCAGTTCTTC
- few TRBJ1-6 TRBV19 16 CASSIRQVRGNSPLHF TGTGCCAGTAGTATTCGACAGGTGCGGGGTAATTCACCCCTCCACTTT
- - TRBJ2-1 TRBV24-1 17 CATSEEADGPLLDEQFF TGTGCCACCAGTGAGGAGGCGGACGGGCCCCTCCTCGATGAGCAGTTCTTC
TRBD2 - TRBJ2-1 TRBV10-1 14 CASSNSGRDNEQFF TGCGCCAGCAGTAATAGCGGGAGGGACAATGAGCAGTTCTTC
- - TRBJ1-2 TRBV5-1 12 CASSRGDYGYTF TGCGCCAGCAGTAGGGGGGACTATGGCTACACCTTC
TRBD1 - TRBJ1-5 TRBV5-6 15 CASSLGMTGDQPQHF TGTGCCAGCAGCTTGGGGATGACAGGGGATCAGCCCCAGCATTTT
- - TRBJ2-2 TRBV6-5 14 CASSRGPGTGELFF TGTGCCAGCAGTCGGGGTCCCGGCACCGGGGAGCTGTTTTTT
- - TRBJ2-2 TRBV25-1 14 CASSPGTFTGELFF TGTGCCAGCAGTCCAGGGACATTCACCGGGGAGCTGTTTTTT
TRBD2 - TRBJ2-3 TRBV6-2/TRBV6-3 16 CASSHPRAGVGDTQYF TGTGCCAGCAGCCATCCTAGAGCGGGAGTCGGAGATACGCAGTATTTT
- - TRBJ1-3 TRBV7-2 11 CASSSSNTIYF TGTGCCAGCAGCTCCTCAAACACCATATATTTT
- - TRBJ1-5 TRBV9 14 CASSVGPSGQPQHF TGTGCCAGCAGCGTTGGACCCTCGGGTCAGCCCCAGCATTTT
- - TRBJ2-7 TRBV28 14 CASSLGGAVYEQYF TGTGCCAGCAGTTTAGGAGGGGCAGTCTACGAGCAGTACTTC
TRBD1 - TRBJ2-7 TRBV27 15 CASSLSGTGPGEQYF TGTGCCAGCAGTTTGTCCGGGACAGGTCCTGGAGAGCAGTACTTC
- - TRBJ2-2 TRBV6-1 15 CASSEAGGVSGELFF TGTGCCAGCAGTGAAGCGGGAGGCGTCTCCGGGGAGCTGTTTTTT
- once TRBJ1-2 TRBV19 14 CASSIRLLDYGYTF TGTGCCAGTAGTATAAGGCTTTTGGACTATGGCTACACCTTC
TRBD1 - TRBJ2-1 TRBV2 14 CAGQEQLAYNEQFF TGTGCCGGACAGGAGCAACTTGCCTACAATGAGCAGTTCTTC
- few TRBJ2-7 TRBV4-2 13 CASSQDLTDEQYF TGTGCCAGCAGCCAGGACCTGACAGACGAGCAGTACTTC
TRBD1 - TRBJ1-6 TRBV9 15 CASSALDRVGSPLHF TGTGCCAGCAGCGCCCTAGACAGGGTGGGTTCACCCCTCCACTTT
- - TRBJ1-2 TRBV19 15 CASSIVGGLIYGYTF TGTGCCAGTAGTATAGTCGGGGGGCTAATCTATGGCTACACCTTC
- - TRBJ2-1 TRBV7-9 13 CASTGRLYNEQFF TGTGCCAGCACAGGTCGTCTCTACAATGAGCAGTTCTTC
- - TRBJ1-2 TRBV3-1/TRBV3-2 14 CASSQGEGYNGYTF TGTGCCAGCAGCCAAGGGGAGGGGTACAATGGCTACACCTTC
- - TRBJ2-3 TRBV21-1 13 CASSKEGLGTQYF TGTGCCAGCAGCAAAGAGGGATTGGGTACGCAGTATTTT
TRBD1 - TRBJ2-1 TRBV6-6 17 CASSRYPRTGGYNEQFF TGTGCCAGCAGCCGATATCCAAGGACAGGGGGGTACAATGAGCAGTTCTTC
- - TRBJ1-1 TRBV19 14 CASSIGGLGTEAFF TGTGCCAGTAGTATAGGCGGGTTGGGCACTGAAGCTTTCTTT
- - TRBJ1-2 TRBV7-2 15 CASSLGQGGSGGYTF TGTGCCAGCAGCTTGGGGCAGGGAGGTTCTGGGGGCTACACCTTC
- - TRBJ2-7 TRBV25-1 13 CASSPPGNYEQYF TGTGCCAGCAGTCCCCCAGGGAACTACGAGCAGTACTTC
- - TRBJ1-5 TRBV29-1 12 CSVGNSNQPQHF TGCAGCGTCGGAAATAGCAATCAGCCCCAGCATTTT
- - TRBJ2-7 TRBV3-1/TRBV3-2 16 CASSPKYRVLSYEQYF TGTGCCAGCAGCCCCAAATACCGGGTGTTGTCCTACGAGCAGTACTTC
TRBD2 - TRBJ2-1 TRBV29-1 15 CSAEGSGRTYNEQFF TGCAGCGCCGAGGGTAGCGGGAGGACCTACAATGAGCAGTTCTTC
- - TRBJ1-1 TRBV5-4 13 CASSSSEKEEAFF TGTGCCAGCAGCTCGAGCGAGAAAGAAGAAGCTTTCTTT
- - TRBJ2-7 TRBV4-2 16 CASSQESSGLGYEQYF TGTGCCAGCAGCCAAGAATCATCAGGGCTTGGCTACGAGCAGTACTTC
- once TRBJ2-2 TRBV7-3 16 CASSLTRGLGTGELFF TGTGCCAGCAGCTTAACGAGGGGTTTGGGCACCGGGGAGCTGTTTTTT
- - TRBJ2-3 TRBV9 13 CASSTGGGDLQYF TGTGCCAGCAGCACCGGAGGGGGGGACTTGCAGTATTTT
- - TRBJ1-1 TRBV7-9 15 CASSSRRAILTEAFF TGTGCCAGCAGCTCACGCCGGGCCATACTCACTGAAGCTTTCTTT
- - TRBJ1-2 TRBV5-4 13 CASSLNEGDGYTF TGTGCCAGCAGCCTCAACGAGGGGGATGGCTACACCTTC
- once TRBJ2-2 TRBV7-7 14 CASSSGTSTGELFF TGTGCTAGCAGCTCCGGGACCTCAACCGGGGAGCTGTTTTTT
- - TRBJ2-3 TRBV6-5 11 CASRGTDTQYF TGTGCCAGCAGGGGCACAGATACGCAGTATTTT
TRBD1 - TRBJ1-1 TRBV7-9 15 CASITMGQEEPEAFF TGTGCCAGCATCACCATGGGACAGGAGGAACCTGAAGCTTTCTTT